This entry lists 27 T cell receptor beta chains sequenced from one sample in a study of T-cell reconstitution after alpha-beta-depleted transplantation in children. Unique molecular identifiers were incorporated when the TCRbeta library was constructed. From the PCR reads, TCRdb called clonotypes with MiXCR, one entry per CDR3 protein. This table holds about 76,000 distinct CDR3 sequences, less than 15% found once. The source material was PBMCs, mostly from graft donor cells, sampled 180 days after TCRalphabeta/CD19-depleted stem cell transplant. These receptor sequences come from a male patient aged 2-9 years who had a stem cell transplant for acute lymphoblastic leukemia, so the T cells may come from the graft donor.

This clonotype was seen only a few times. The chain has TRBV29-1 and TRBJ1-2; D call uncertain. The germline CDR1 and CDR2 sequences are SQVTM and ANQGSEA. Trimming stripped 0 bases from V and 4 bases from J, with 3 bases between. The CDR3 is 11 residues long. The CDR3 spells CSVEDIYGYTF. The CDR3 bases are TGCAGCGTTGAAGATATCTATGGCTACACCTTC.

The V call is TRBV20-1, the J call TRBJ1-2, with 10 bases matching TRBD1. Germline V CDR1 and CDR2: DFQATT, SNEGSKA (reference sequence). This CDR3 is 13 amino acids long. V trimming: 5 bases; J trimming: 4 bases; junction bases outside the gene matches: 4. The CDR3 DNA sequence: TGCAGTGCTGGGACAGGGGTCAGCTATGGCTACACCTTC. This translates into CSAGTGVSYGYTF.

The chain uses TRBV28 and TRBJ2-7, with TRBD1 matching over 7 bases. The ends lost 8 bases at V and 6 bases at J; junction bases unmatched: 7. Germline V gives CDR1 MDHEN, CDR2 SYDVKM. The CDR3 totals 12 residues. CDR3 coding DNA: TGTGCCAGCTTTGACAGGGCGGCCGAGCAGTACTTC. Translating it yields CASFDRAAEQYF.

A few counts support this clonotype. J is TRBJ1-1 and V is TRBV20-1, with D unclear. The V and J ends lost 6 bases and 8 bases respectively, with 13 bases between them. This CDR3 contains 11 residues. The germline V gene has CDR1 DFQATT and CDR2 SNEGSKA (reference sequence). The CDR3 nucleotides read TGCAGTGCCAGAAGGCAGAGAGAAGCTTTCTTT. It codes for CSARRQREAFF.

The genes are TRBV28 and TRBJ2-1; D may be TRBD2 (6 bases). V shed 4 bases and J shed 12 bases, with 10 bases lying between them. Germline V CDR1 and CDR2: MDHEN, SYDVKM. The CDR3 is made up of 11 amino acids. The CDR3, as DNA: TGTGCCAGCAGTTCCCTGGGAGGGCAGTTCTTC. Protein product: CASSSLGGQFF.

This rearrangement joins TRBV25-1 to TRBJ2-1, with 7 positions matching TRBD1. The CDR3 covers 15 residues. Losses at the gene ends were 4 bases for V and 3 bases for J; bases not matched to a gene: 6. The germline gives CDR1 MGHDK, CDR2 SYGVNS. Here the CDR3 reads CASSVPGQLYNEQFF. The CDR3 region has the DNA TGTGCCAGCAGTGTCCCGGGACAGCTCTACAATGAGCAGTTCTTC.

The chain carries TRBV24-1 and TRBJ1-5; D possibly corresponds to TRBD1 (5 bases). The CDR3 covers 14 residues. In germline, CDR1 is KGHDR, CDR2 SFDVKD. Trimming removed 3 bases from V and 5 bases from J, with 10 bases in between. CDR3 nucleotide sequence: TGTGCCACCAGTGATGGCAGGGCCCATCAGCCCCAGCATTTT. Protein product: CATSDGRAHQPQHF.

The CDR3: CASSPLGNTEAFF. The CDR3 nucleotides read TGTGCCAGCAGCCCTTTGGGGAACACTGAAGCTTTCTTT. This sequence joins TRBV7-3 and TRBJ1-1; D not certain. Trimming cost V 5 bases and J 1 base, with 8 bases left between them. The CDR3 length is 13 residues. Germline CDR1 and CDR2: SGHTA and FQGTGA.

J is TRBJ2-3 and V is TRBV20-1; 10 nucleotides agree with TRBD2. This CDR3 is 14 amino acids long. J gave up 3 bases and V 5 bases, and 5 bases lay outside the gene matches. Germline V gene data show CDR1 as DFQATT and CDR2 as SNEGSKA (reference sequence). The CDR3, as DNA: TGCAGTGCTCCAGCGGGAGGGTGGACAGATACGCAGTATTTT. It translates to CSAPAGGWTDTQYF.

V gene TRBV5-6 combines with J gene TRBJ1-1; D possibly corresponds to TRBD1 (5 bases). The CDR3 is 16 amino acids. CDR1 SGHDT and CDR2 YYEEEE come from the germline V gene. V lost 4 bases and J 0 bases, leaving 16 bases between the germline ends. This chain's CDR3 is CASSGHSASVNTEAFF. The CDR3 nucleotides are TGTGCCAGCAGCGGACACAGTGCAAGTGTGAACACTGAAGCTTTCTTT.

A few counts support this clonotype. This chain links TRBV5-1 with TRBJ1-2, with a possible D match to TRBD1 (5 bases). The CDR3 sequence is 12 residues long. Trimming left V 5 bases short and J 14 bases short, with 19 bases between. Germline CDR1 is SGHRS and CDR2 is YFSETQ. CDR3 protein: CASSSPGTAKTF. The CDR3, as DNA: TGCGCCAGCAGTTCACCAGGGACTGCCAAAACCTTC.

This clonotype occurred many times. The V gene is TRBV5-5, the J gene TRBJ1-1; D possibly corresponds to TRBD1 (5 bases). This CDR3 is 15 amino acids long. Germline V gene data show CDR1 as SGHKS and CDR2 as YYEKEE (reference sequence). Trimming removed 2 bases at V and 4 bases at J, with 15 bases between. The CDR3, as DNA: TGTGCCAGCAGCTTAGGTACAGGCCTGGGCACTGAAGCTTTCTTT. Its protein is CASSLGTGLGTEAFF.

The sample holds a few counts of this clonotype. The chain uses TRBV5-1 and TRBJ1-5, with no clear D. CDR1 is SGHRS and CDR2 is YFSETQ in the germline V gene. V gave up 1 base and J gave up 7 bases, with 15 bases separating them. The length of the CDR3 is 15 residues. The CDR3 sequence: CASSLLGSLDQPQHF. The CDR3 region has the DNA TGCGCCAGCAGCTTGCTGGGGAGTTTGGACCAGCCCCAGCATTTT.

V usage is TRBV29-1 and J usage is TRBJ2-3, with D possibly matching TRBD2 (5 bases). Germline V gives CDR1 SQVTM, CDR2 ANQGSEA. CDR3 length: 13 residues. Trimming shortened V by 1 base and J by 6 bases, and 11 bases separated the two germline ends. CDR3 residues: CSVEVGEADTQYF. The CDR3 coding sequence is TGCAGCGTTGAAGTCGGGGAAGCTGATACGCAGTATTTT.

This clonotype was found a few times. CDR3 residues: CASSLAPNTDTQYF. As DNA, the CDR3 is TGTGCCAGCAGCTTAGCCCCAAACACAGATACGCAGTATTTT. The gene calls are TRBV11-2 and TRBJ2-3; the D is unclear. Looked up from germline, CDR1 is SGHAT and CDR2 is FQNNGV. Deletions cut 1 base from V and 2 bases from J, with 7 bases between. The CDR3 sequence is 14 residues long.

This clonotype was observed a few times. The chain joins TRBV27 to TRBJ2-3, with a weak D call TRBD2 (6 bases). Trimming pared 4 bases from V and 5 bases from J, leaving 13 bases between. CDR1 is MNHEY, CDR2 SMNVEV, per germline (reference sequence). CDR3 size: 14 residues. CDR3 protein: CASSSGWGVDTQYF. CDR3 coding DNA: TGTGCCAGCAGTTCGGGTTGGGGGGTAGATACGCAGTATTTT.

The chain is built from TRBV29-1 and TRBJ2-2, with TRBD1 as a possible D gene (6 bases). CDR1 and CDR2 from the germline V gene are SQVTM and ANQGSEA. The CDR3 extends over 14 amino acids. The V and J ends lost 8 bases and 0 bases respectively, with 13 bases between them. This chain's CDR3 is CSHPGASNTGELFF. The CDR3 region has the DNA TGCAGCCATCCAGGGGCCTCGAACACCGGGGAGCTGTTTTTT.

This clonotype was counted only a few times. The chain links TRBV6-5 to TRBJ1-1; possibly TRBD1 for D (6 bases). Trimming removed 0 bases at V and 7 bases at J, with 12 bases between. Germline loops: CDR1 MNHEY, CDR2 SVGAGI. The CDR3 runs to 14 residues. This CDR3 is CASSYSRGRGEAFF. CDR3 nucleotide sequence: TGTGCCAGCAGTTACTCTCGGGGGCGCGGTGAAGCTTTCTTT.

Only a few counts were recorded for this clonotype. The chain carries TRBV20-1 and TRBJ1-4, with 12 bases that match TRBD1. The CDR3 extends over 16 amino acids. Germline V gene sequence: CDR1 DFQATT, CDR2 SNEGSKA (reference sequence). The V segment lost 3 bases and the J segment 8 bases; nucleotides outside the gene matches: 10. CDR3 loop: CSASRDRGPRGEKLFF. For the CDR3, the DNA is TGCAGTGCTAGCCGGGACAGGGGGCCCCGTGGCGAAAAACTGTTTTTT.

By share, this clonotype ranks as medium-sized. The V gene is TRBV4-3, the J gene TRBJ1-6; TRBD1 might be the D (5 bases). Deletions cut 4 bases from V and 5 bases from J, with 18 bases between. CDR1 is LGHNA and CDR2 is YSLEER in the germline V gene. The CDR3 runs to 17 residues. The CDR3 DNA follows: TGCGCCAGCAGCCGAGTATTTTGGGACGAGAATAATTCACCCCTCCACTTT. Translation gives CASSRVFWDENNSPLHF.

This chain links TRBV6-5 with TRBJ2-1; D tentatively reads TRBD1 or TRBD2 (5 bases each). The CDR3 length is 14 residues. CDR1 is MNHEY, CDR2 SVGAGI, per germline. Trimming removed 0 bases from V and 3 bases from J, with 6 bases in between. The CDR3 coding sequence is TGTGCCAGCAGTTACTCGGGGGACTACAATGAGCAGTTCTTC. Translating it yields CASSYSGDYNEQFF.

In its sample, this clonotype was seen many times. V usage is TRBV20-1 and J usage is TRBJ2-7, with 10 bases that match TRBD2. CDR1 and CDR2 (germline): DFQATT, SNEGSKA (reference sequence). The CDR3 runs 18 residues. J was trimmed by 2 bases and V by 1 base; bases with no gene match: 14. The CDR3 sequence: CSARAYLAGALGPYEQYF. CDR3 sequence (DNA): TGCAGTGCTAGAGCCTACCTAGCGGGAGCGCTCGGTCCCTACGAGCAGTACTTC.

In this sample, this clonotype turned up a few times. The DNA for the CDR3 is TGTGCCAGCAACGAGATGGACAGTTACACAGATACGCAGTATTTT. It is translated as CASNEMDSYTDTQYF. This rearrangement joins TRBV6-2 or TRBV6-3 to TRBJ2-3, with D possibly being TRBD1 (6 bases). The CDR3 covers 15 residues. The germline V gene has CDR1 MNHEY and CDR2 SVGEGT. The V gene lost 7 bases and the J gene lost 2 bases, with 16 bases spanning the gap.

The CDR3 here is CASSPQGWGHNEQFF. The CDR3 nucleotides read TGTGCCAGCAGCCCCCAGGGGTGGGGGCACAATGAGCAGTTCTTC. The chain couples TRBV11-2 to TRBJ2-1; D may be TRBD1 (6 bases). The ends were cut back, 5 bases at V and 5 bases at J, with 16 bases in the middle. The CDR3 totals 15 residues. In germline, CDR1 is SGHAT, CDR2 FQNNGV.

In this sample, this clonotype turned up a few times. The chain is built from TRBV6-5 and TRBJ1-1; possible D gene TRBD1, 5 bases. The germline V and J ends were trimmed by 4 bases and 5 bases, with 8 bases remaining between them. The CDR3 extends over 12 amino acids. Germline loops: CDR1 MNHEY, CDR2 SVGAGI. The CDR3 loop reads CASSSGLTEAFF. DNA of the CDR3: TGTGCCAGCAGTTCAGGGTTGACTGAAGCTTTCTTT.

The V gene is TRBV27, the J gene TRBJ2-3; D ambiguous. CDR3 length: 16 residues. Trimming stripped 1 base from V and 4 bases from J, with 15 bases between. CDR1 MNHEY and CDR2 SMNVEV come from the germline V gene (reference sequence). CDR3 residues: CASSLWLGSRPDTQYF. CDR3 sequence (DNA): TGTGCCAGCAGTTTATGGCTGGGTAGTCGGCCAGATACGCAGTATTTT.

In this sample, this clonotype turned up once. The gene calls are TRBV9 and TRBJ2-5; the D gene is possibly TRBD1 (5 bases). CDR1 and CDR2 from the germline V gene are SGDLS and YYNGEE. V lost 0 bases and J 5 bases, leaving 11 bases between the germline ends. CDR3 length equals 14 residues. CDR3 sequence (DNA): TGTGCCAGCAGCGTAGTGGGGCTAGGGGAGACCCAGTACTTC. Protein product: CASSVVGLGETQYF. Together with reference TRBV9 and TRBJ2-5, the CDR3 gives the full variable domain: DSGVTQTPKHLITATGQRVTLRCSPRSGDLSVYWYQQSLDQGLQFLIQYYNGEERAKGNILERFSAQQFPDLHSELNLSSLELGDSALYFCASSVVGLGETQYFGPGTRLLVL.